Presented here are 2 T cell receptor beta chains from one specimen sequenced in a study of T cells in Graves' hyperthyroidism and ophthalmopathy. Amplified regions were TCR beta CDR3 sequences from RNA transcripts. The HTBI primer set served for first-round RT-PCR of the TCR CDR3. TCRdb itself ran the multiplex PCR reads through MiXCR, one entry per CDR3 protein. The table shows about 380,000 distinct CDR3 sequences, with roughly 14% occurring only once. Sequenced input: blood. These receptor sequences come from a man aged 25 to 40 with Graves' hyperthyroidism that later progressed to Graves' ophthalmopathy.

The table lists this clonotype with many counts. The rearrangement links TRBV27 to TRBJ1-6, with TRBD1 matching over 7 bases. Per the germline V gene, CDR1 is MNHEY and CDR2 is SMNVEV (reference sequence). This CDR3 is built from 14 residues. The trim removed 6 bases at V and 8 bases at J, leaving 7 bases unmatched. Here the CDR3 DNA reads TGTGCCAGCAGAATAACAGGGGTCTATTCACCCCTCCACTTT. It yields the protein CASRITGVYSPLHF.

This clonotype was counted many times. The genes are TRBV4-1 and TRBJ1-1, with D unresolved. Looked up from germline, CDR1 is MGHRA and CDR2 is YSYEKL. Trimming cost V 0 bases and J 1 base, with 6 bases left between them. The CDR3 has 14 amino acids. CDR3 bases: TGCGCCAGCAGCCAAGACGCAGGGAACACTGAAGCTTTCTTT. Protein: CASSQDAGNTEAFF.